This T cell receptor (beta chain) was sequenced during a study of CD4 and CD8 cells across lung adenocarcinoma regions. The length of the CDR3 is 12 residues. Looked up from germline, CDR1 is ENHRY and CDR2 is SYGVKD. This clonotype has ten or more counts. The junction departs from the called germline gene at one end, perhaps through a read error. One entry per CDR3 protein, called by TCRdb with MiXCR from the PCR reads. The table records 9,000 or so distinct CDR3 sequences, roughly 50% of them present only once. The sequencing input was CD8+ T cells from the margin of a lung tumor. V is TRBV10-3 and J is TRBJ2-1, with D possibly being TRBD1 (6 bases). The receptor's source is a female donor with lung adenocarcinoma. The CD4 and CD8 labels of this study may be unreliable. CDR3 in amino acids: CAISESRQVPRF. The CDR3 coding sequence is TGTGCCATCAGTGAGTCGCGACAGGTTCCCCGCTTC.